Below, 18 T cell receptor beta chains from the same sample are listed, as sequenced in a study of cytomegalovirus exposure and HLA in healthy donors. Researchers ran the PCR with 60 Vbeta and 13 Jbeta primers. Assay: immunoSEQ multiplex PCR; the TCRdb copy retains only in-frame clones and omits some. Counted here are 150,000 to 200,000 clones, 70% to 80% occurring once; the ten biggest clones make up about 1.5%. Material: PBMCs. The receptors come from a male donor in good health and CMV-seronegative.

CDR3 region: CASSQTGGGSPLHF. The DNA of the CDR3 is TGTGCCAGCAGCCAGACAGGGGGGGGATCACCCCTCCACTTT. This chain joins TRBV9 and TRBJ1-6; 9 bases match TRBD1. Per the germline V gene, CDR1 is SGDLS and CDR2 is YYNGEE. J was trimmed by 10 bases and V by 4 bases; bases with no gene match: 6. The CDR3 totals 14 residues.

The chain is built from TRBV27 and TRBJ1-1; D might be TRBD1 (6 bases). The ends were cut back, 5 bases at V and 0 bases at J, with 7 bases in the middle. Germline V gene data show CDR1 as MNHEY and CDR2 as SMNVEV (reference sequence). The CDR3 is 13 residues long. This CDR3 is CASSGQMNTEAFF. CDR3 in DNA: TGTGCCAGCAGTGGACAGATGAACACTGAAGCTTTCTTT.

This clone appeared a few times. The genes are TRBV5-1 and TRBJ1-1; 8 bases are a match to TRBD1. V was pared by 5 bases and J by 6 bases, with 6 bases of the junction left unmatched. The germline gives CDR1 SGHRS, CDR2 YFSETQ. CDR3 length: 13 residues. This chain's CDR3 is CASRTQGAPEAFF. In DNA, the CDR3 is TGCGCCAGCAGGACTCAGGGGGCCCCTGAAGCTTTCTTT.

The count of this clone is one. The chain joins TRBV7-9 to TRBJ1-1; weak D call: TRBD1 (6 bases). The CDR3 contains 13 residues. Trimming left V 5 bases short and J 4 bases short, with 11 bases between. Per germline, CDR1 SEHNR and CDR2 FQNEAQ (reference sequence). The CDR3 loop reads CASSRRGGTEAFF. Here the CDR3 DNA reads TGTGCCAGCAGCCGTAGGGGGGGCACTGAAGCTTTCTTT.

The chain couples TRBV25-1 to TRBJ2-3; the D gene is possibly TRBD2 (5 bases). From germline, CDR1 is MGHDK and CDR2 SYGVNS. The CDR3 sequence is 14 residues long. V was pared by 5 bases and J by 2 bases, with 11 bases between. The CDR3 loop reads CASSTPDYTDTQYF. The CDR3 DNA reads TGTGCCAGCAGTACACCTGACTACACAGATACGCAGTATTTT.

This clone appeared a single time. CDR3 protein: CASSRTSGPPGSEQFF. Here the CDR3 DNA reads TGTGCCAGCAGCCGGACTAGCGGGCCCCCCGGGAGTGAGCAGTTCTTC. This chain joins TRBV7-8 and TRBJ2-1; TRBD2 agrees at 11 bases. CDR1 and CDR2 (germline): SGHVS, FQNEAQ. The CDR3 runs 16 residues. V lost 5 bases, J lost 9 bases, and 12 bases stayed unmatched.

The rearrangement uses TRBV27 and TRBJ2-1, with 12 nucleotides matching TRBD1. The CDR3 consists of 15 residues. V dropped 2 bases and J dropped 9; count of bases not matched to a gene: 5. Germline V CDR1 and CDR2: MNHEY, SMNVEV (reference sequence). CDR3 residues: CASSLTGTGGTEQFF. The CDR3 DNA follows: TGTGCCAGCAGTTTAACGGGGACAGGGGGCACTGAGCAGTTCTTC.

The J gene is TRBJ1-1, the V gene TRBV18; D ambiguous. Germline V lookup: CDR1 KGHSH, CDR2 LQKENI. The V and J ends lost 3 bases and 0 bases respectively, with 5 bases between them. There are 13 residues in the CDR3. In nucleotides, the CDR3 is TGTGCCAGCTCACCCGGAGTGAACACTGAAGCTTTCTTT. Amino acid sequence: CASSPGVNTEAFF.

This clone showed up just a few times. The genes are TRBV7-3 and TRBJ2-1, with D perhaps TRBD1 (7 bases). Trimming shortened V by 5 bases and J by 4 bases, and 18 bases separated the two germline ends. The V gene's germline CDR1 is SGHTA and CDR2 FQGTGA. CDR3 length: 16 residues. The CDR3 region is CASSPGGTASYNEQFF. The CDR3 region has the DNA TGTGCCAGCAGCCCAGGGGGGACAGCCTCTTACAATGAGCAGTTCTTC.

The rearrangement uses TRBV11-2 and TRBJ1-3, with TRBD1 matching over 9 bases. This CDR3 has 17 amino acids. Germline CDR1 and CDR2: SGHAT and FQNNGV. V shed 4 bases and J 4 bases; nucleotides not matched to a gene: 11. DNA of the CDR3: TGTGCCAGCAGCTCGCCCGGGACAGGGCTGGAGGGAAACACCATATATTTT. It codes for CASSSPGTGLEGNTIYF.

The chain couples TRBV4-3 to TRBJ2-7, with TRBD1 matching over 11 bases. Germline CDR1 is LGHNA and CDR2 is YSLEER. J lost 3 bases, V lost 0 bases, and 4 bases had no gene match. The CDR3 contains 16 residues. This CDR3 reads CASSQDGGTGGYEQYF. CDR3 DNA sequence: TGCGCCAGCAGCCAAGATGGGGGGACAGGGGGCTACGAGCAGTACTTC.

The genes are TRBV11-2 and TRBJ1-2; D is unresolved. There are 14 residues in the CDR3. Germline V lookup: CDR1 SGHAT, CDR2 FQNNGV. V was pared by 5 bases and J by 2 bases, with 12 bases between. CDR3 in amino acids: CASSPAGGNYGYTF. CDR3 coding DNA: TGTGCCAGCAGCCCAGCGGGTGGGAACTATGGCTACACCTTC.

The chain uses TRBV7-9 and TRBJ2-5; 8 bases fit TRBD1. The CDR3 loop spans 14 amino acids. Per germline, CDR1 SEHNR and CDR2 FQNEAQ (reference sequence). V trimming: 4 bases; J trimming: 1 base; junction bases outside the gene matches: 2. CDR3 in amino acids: CASSYGQGQETQYF. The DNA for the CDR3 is TGTGCCAGCAGCTATGGACAGGGCCAAGAGACCCAGTACTTC.

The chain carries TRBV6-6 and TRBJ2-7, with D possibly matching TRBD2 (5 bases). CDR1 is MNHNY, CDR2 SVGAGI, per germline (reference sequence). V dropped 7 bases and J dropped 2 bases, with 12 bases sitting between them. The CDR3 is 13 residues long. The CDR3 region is CASTKIGAYEQYF. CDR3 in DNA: TGTGCCAGCACCAAGATCGGGGCCTACGAGCAGTACTTC.

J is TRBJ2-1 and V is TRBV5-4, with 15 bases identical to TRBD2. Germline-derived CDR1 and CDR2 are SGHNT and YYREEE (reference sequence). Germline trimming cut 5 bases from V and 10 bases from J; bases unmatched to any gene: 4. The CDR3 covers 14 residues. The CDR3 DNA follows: TGTGCCAGCAGATCGGGACTAGCGGGAGGAGAGCAGTTCTTC. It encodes CASRSGLAGGEQFF.

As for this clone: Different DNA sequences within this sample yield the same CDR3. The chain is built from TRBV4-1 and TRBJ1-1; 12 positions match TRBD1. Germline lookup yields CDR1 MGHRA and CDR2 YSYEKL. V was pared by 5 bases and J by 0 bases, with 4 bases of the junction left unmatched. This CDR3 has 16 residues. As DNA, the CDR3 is TGCGCCAGCAGCACGGGACAGGGGGCCTTGAACACTGAAGCTTTCTTT. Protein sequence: CASSTGQGALNTEAFF.

CDR3 coding DNA: TGTGCCAGCAGCCAAGATAGGGGTAGCACTGAAGCTTTCTTT. Amino acid sequence: CASSQDRGSTEAFF. The chain couples TRBV4-2 to TRBJ1-1; tentative D call: TRBD1 (5 bases). Trimming took off 0 bases at V and 4 bases at J, with 9 bases between the two ends. CDR3 length equals 14 residues. CDR1 is LGHNA, CDR2 YNFKEQ, per germline.

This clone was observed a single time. In nucleotides, the CDR3 is TGTGCCAGCAGCGCTTTGACAGGGGCGCTCACTGAAGCTTTCTTT. This encodes CASSALTGALTEAFF. The gene calls are TRBV21-1 and TRBJ1-1; the listed D gene, TRBD1, was not tested against the DNA. TRBV21-1 is reported as a pseudogene. The CDR3 totals 15 residues.